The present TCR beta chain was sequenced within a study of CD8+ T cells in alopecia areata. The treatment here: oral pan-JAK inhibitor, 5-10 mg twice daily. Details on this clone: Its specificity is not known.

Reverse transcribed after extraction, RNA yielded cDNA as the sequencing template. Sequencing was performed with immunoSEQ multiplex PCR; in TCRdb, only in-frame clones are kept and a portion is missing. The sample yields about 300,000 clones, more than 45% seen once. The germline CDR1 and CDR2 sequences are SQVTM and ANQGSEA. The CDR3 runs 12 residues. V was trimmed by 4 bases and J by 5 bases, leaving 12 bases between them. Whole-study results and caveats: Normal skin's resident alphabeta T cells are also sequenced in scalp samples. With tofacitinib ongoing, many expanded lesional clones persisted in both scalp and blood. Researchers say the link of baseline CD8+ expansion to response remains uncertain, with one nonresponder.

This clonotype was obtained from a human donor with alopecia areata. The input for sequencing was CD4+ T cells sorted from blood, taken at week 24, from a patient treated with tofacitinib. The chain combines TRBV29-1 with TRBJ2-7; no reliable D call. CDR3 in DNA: TGCAGCGTTGTGCCGGGTGGCCACGAGCAGTACTTC. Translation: CSVVPGGHEQYF.